A single sample gave rise to the 3 T cell receptor beta chains below, sequenced in a study of T cell responses to AZD1222 COVID-19 vaccine. Sequencing was performed with immunoSEQ multiplex PCR; in TCRdb, only in-frame clones are kept and a portion is missing. This table holds 140,000 to 150,000 clones, 90% to 95% found once. The sequencing here drew on peripheral blood, taken on day 0 of AZD1222 vaccination. Receptors originate from an adult in good health.

This sequence joins TRBV5-6 and TRBJ2-7, with 11 bases aligning to TRBD1. J gave up 7 bases and V 4 bases, and 4 bases lay outside the gene matches. The CDR3 is 13 residues long. CDR1 is SGHDT and CDR2 is YYEEEE in the germline V gene. The CDR3 region is CASSLGQGVEQYF. In nucleotides, the CDR3 is TGTGCCAGCAGCCTGGGACAGGGGGTTGAGCAGTACTTC. The variable domain in full, completed from reference TRBV5-6 and TRBJ2-7, reads DAGVTQSPTHLIKTRGQQVTLRCSPKSGHDTVSWYQQALGQGPQFIFQYYEEEERQRGNFPDRFSGHQFPNYSSELNVNALLLGDSALYLCASSLGQGVEQYFGPGTRLTVT.

This clone appeared once. The genes are TRBV7-9 and TRBJ1-4; 7 bases align to TRBD1. Trimming cost V 4 bases and J 0 bases; bases outside gene matches: 5. The CDR3 has 16 residues. CDR1 is SEHNR, CDR2 FQNEAQ, per germline (reference sequence). Here the CDR3 reads CASSSGQAATNEKLFF. In DNA, the CDR3 is TGTGCCAGCAGCTCCGGACAGGCCGCAACTAATGAAAAACTGTTTTTT. Supplemented by reference TRBV7-9 and TRBJ1-4, the full variable domain reads DTGVSQNPRHKITKRGQNVTFRCDPISEHNRLYWYRQTLGQGPEFLTYFQNEAQLEKSRLLSDRFSAERPKGSFSTLEIQRTEQGDSAMYLCASSSGQAATNEKLFFGSGTQLSVL.

This clone was picked up one time. The rearrangement links TRBV7-3 to TRBJ2-1; D gene ambiguous. This CDR3 has 14 amino acids. The V end was cut by 5 bases, the J end by 3 bases, with 11 bases between. Germline CDR1 SGHTA, CDR2 FQGTGA. This CDR3 reads CASSPGPGYNEQFF. The CDR3 bases are TGTGCCAGCAGCCCCGGGCCGGGCTACAATGAGCAGTTCTTC.